The 2 T cell receptor beta chains presented below share a single source sample, sequenced in a study of blood T cell repertoires in COVID-19 (dated by TCRdb to 2020 to 2021). The library was built by means of the immunoSEQ multiplex PCR assay. TCRdb obtained this table from immuneACCESS and retained in-frame rearrangements with V and J assigned. These tables miss some clones; where compared with another copy, unresolved V genes account for less than half of the shortfall, and the remainder is unexplained. The sample table lists fewer than 350,000 clones, approximately 91% of them with a count of one. About 2.1% of the sample is in the top ten clones. Specimen: PBMCs or T cells enriched from blood (not recorded which). The source is a woman between 40 and 50 years old with acute COVID-19.

The chain recombines TRBV28 with TRBJ2-5, with D tentatively TRBD1 (6 bases). Trimming shortened V by 5 bases and J by 3 bases, and 10 bases separated the two germline ends. The CDR3 is 13 residues long. Germline V CDR1 and CDR2: MDHEN, SYDVKM. The CDR3 loop reads CASSRTEKETQYF. DNA for the CDR3: TGTGCCAGCAGTCGGACAGAGAAAGAGACCCAGTACTTC.

This chain joins TRBV19 and TRBJ1-5; D is perhaps TRBD1 (5 bases). The CDR3 consists of 16 residues. V lost 3 bases to trimming and J lost 4 bases, with 16 bases between them. CDR1 and CDR2 from the germline V gene are LNHDA and SQIVND (reference sequence). The CDR3 loop reads CASSIAGWGRNQPQHF. The CDR3 bases are TGTGCCAGTAGTATTGCAGGGTGGGGAAGGAATCAGCCCCAGCATTTT.